The clone carrying this TCR beta chain has just a few counts. The data originate from a study of blood T cell repertoires in COVID-19. Background on the study: There were acute and convalescent COVID-19 samples, and they came from the United States, Italy and Spain. T cells, B-cell-depleted T cells, or PBMCs provided the cDNA or gDNA that served as material.

Source study methods: Estimation of nucleated cell counts was performed using reference gene primer amplification. Sequencing was performed with immunoSEQ multiplex PCR; in TCRdb, only in-frame clones are kept and a portion is missing. V and J calls and clone size are those listed in that table; D and trimming were worked out from the DNA. Of tens of thousands of clones in the sample, about three quarters are singletons; the top ten hold more than 6.5%. This sequence was found in a man aged 70 or older with acute or convalescent COVID-19. The sequenced material came from peripheral blood.

The CDR3 bases are TGTGCCAGCAGTGAACGGGGACAACTCAAACAAGAGACCCAGTACTTC. It translates to CASSERGQLKQETQYF. This chain links TRBV25-1 with TRBJ2-5; perhaps TRBD1 as D (6 bases). There are 16 residues in the CDR3. V was clipped by 2 bases and J by 2 bases, with 15 bases between them. Germline CDR1 MGHDK, CDR2 SYGVNS.